This T cell receptor (beta chain) originates from a study of T cell repertoires in cytomegalovirus infection. Study details: TCR beta signatures that were public indicated CMV infection and matching HLA type.

TCRdb ran MiXCR on the reads and lists one entry per CDR3 protein. The table includes some 170,000 distinct CDR3 sequences, 17% detected once. This clonotype was observed a few times. The sequence was collected from a human donor in good health (CMV status not recorded). Some clones in this sample may be carry-over from other donors' samples. Sequenced input: CD8+ T cells from PBMCs.

CDR3: CASSLNGPDEQFF. The CDR3 DNA is TGTGCCAGCAGCTTAAATGGACCGGACGAGCAGTTCTTC. V usage is TRBV7-2 and J usage is TRBJ2-1; no reliable D call. CDR1 and CDR2 from the germline V gene are SGHTA and FQGNSA. This CDR3 contains 13 residues. Trimming took off 2 bases at V and 10 bases at J, with 12 bases between the two ends.